The 24 T cell receptor beta chains in this list originate from one sample, sequenced in a study of CXCR3-negative and CXCR3-positive naive CD8 T cells. Study-level points and caveats: Higher TRB CDR3 hydrophobicity marked CXCR3-positive naive cells relative to CXCR3-negative naive cells.

TRB cDNA was prepared as libraries by UMI-labeled 5' RACE. TCRdb re-analyzed the 5' RACE reads; it lists each CDR3 protein once, without DNA. The sample has about 98,000 distinct CDR3 sequences; the top ten hold about 1%. No antigens are known for them. What was sequenced was naive CXCR3+ CD8+ T cells from blood. As to subset: CD45RO-CCR7+CD27+CD95- naive CD8+ T cells expressing CXCR3 (TNR3+). The receptors shown here come from a human donor in good health. Some clones in this sample may be carry-over from other donors' samples.

This chain links TRBV4-1 with TRBJ1-3. The germline V gene encodes CDR1 MGHRA and CDR2 YSYEKL. The CDR3 has 15 residues. The CDR3 sequence is CASSQDDGSGNTIYF.

The chain recombines TRBV29-1 with TRBJ2-7. The CDR3 has 11 amino acids. CDR1 and CDR2 (germline): SQVTM, ANQGSEA. The CDR3 spells CSVDTDYEQYF.

This chain joins TRBV5-5 and TRBJ2-2; as DNA is missing, the TRBD1 call by TCRdb cannot be tested. The CDR3 has 16 amino acids. Germline V lookup: CDR1 SGHKS, CDR2 YYEKEE (reference sequence). CDR3 sequence: CASSYVMSGGTGELFF. Based on the CDR3 plus reference TRBV5-5 and TRBJ2-2, the full variable domain is DAGVTQSPTHLIKTRGQQVTLRCSPISGHKSVSWYQQVLGQGPQFIFQYYEKEERGRGNFPDRFSARQFPNYSSELNVNALLLGDSALYLCASSYVMSGGTGELFFGEGSRLTVL.

V gene TRBV20-1 combines with J gene TRBJ1-4; TCRdb gives TRBD1 as the D gene, but with no DNA this cannot be confirmed. This CDR3 comprises 15 residues. CDR1 DFQATT and CDR2 SNEGSKA come from the germline V gene (reference sequence). The CDR3 protein is CSASPPTGVPKKLFF.

The chain is built from TRBV30 and TRBJ2-1; no DNA is available, so the TRBD1 call from TCRdb remains unchecked. There are 13 residues in the CDR3. Germline CDR1 is GTSNPN and CDR2 is SVGIG (reference sequence). The CDR3 region is CAWSVTRDHEQFF.

V and J are TRBV12-3 or TRBV12-4 and TRBJ2-7; the D gene TCRdb calls, TRBD2, cannot be checked with no DNA. The CDR3 has 15 amino acids. CDR3 sequence: CASSLVSGGNYEQYF.

V is TRBV12-3 or TRBV12-4 and J is TRBJ2-5; lacking DNA, the TRBD2 call made by TCRdb goes unchecked. The CDR3 is 18 amino acids. This CDR3 is CASDLKATSGGALETQYF.

The chain employs TRBV7-8 and TRBJ1-1. The CDR3 runs 16 residues. The germline CDR1 and CDR2 sequences are SGHVS and FQNEAQ. The CDR3 is CASSLPRLTMNTEAFF.

The chain has TRBV4-3 and TRBJ2-1. Germline loops: CDR1 LGHNA, CDR2 YSLEER. The CDR3 consists of 14 residues. The CDR3 here is CASSQAFMTNEQFF.

The gene calls are TRBV7-2 and TRBJ2-7; TCRdb gives TRBD1 as the D gene, but with no DNA this cannot be confirmed. Germline V gene lookup returns CDR1 SGHTA and CDR2 FQGNSA. This CDR3 contains 11 residues. The CDR3 here is CASSATVEQCF. The variable domain in full, completed from reference TRBV7-2 and TRBJ2-7, reads GAGVSQSPSNKVTEKGKDVELRCDPISGHTALYWYRQSLGQGLEFLIYFQGNSAPDKSGLPSDRFSAERTGGSVSTLTIQRTQQEDSAVYLCASSATVEQCFGPGTRLTVT.

The chain combines TRBV7-2 with TRBJ1-1; TCRdb designates TRBD1, a call that cannot be tested without DNA. This CDR3 has 15 residues. Germline CDR1 is SGHTA and CDR2 is FQGNSA. The CDR3 loop is CASSWYTGSATEAFF.

V is TRBV29-1 and J is TRBJ2-1; TCRdb reports TRBD1, a call that lacks DNA to check it against. The CDR3 length is 14 residues. The germline V gene encodes CDR1 SQVTM and CDR2 ANQGSEA. The CDR3 protein is CSVESGTELNKGFF.

The V and J genes are TRBV7-6 and TRBJ2-3; TCRdb's D call of TRBD2 is untestable without DNA. This CDR3 has 16 amino acids. Germline V gene sequence: CDR1 SGHVS, CDR2 FNYEAQ. The CDR3 spells CASSHTSDNPTDTQYF.

This chain joins TRBV4-3 and TRBJ2-1; TCRdb selects TRBD1, and the lack of DNA leaves this call unchecked. Looked up from germline, CDR1 is LGHNA and CDR2 is YSLEER. The CDR3 consists of 15 residues. The CDR3 loop is CASSQDQGPVDEQFF.

The chain uses TRBV2 and TRBJ1-5; TCRdb picks TRBD1, but there is no DNA to check that call. Germline V gene sequence: CDR1 SNHLY, CDR2 FYNNEI. This CDR3 is 14 amino acids long. Here the CDR3 reads CASRDWEDNQPQHF. Combining the CDR3 with reference TRBV2 and TRBJ1-5 gives the whole variable domain EPEVTQTPSHQVTQMGQEVILRCVPISNHLYFYWYRQILGQKVEFLVSFYNNEISEKSEIFDDQFSVERPDGSNFTLKIRSTKLEDSAMYFCASRDWEDNQPQHFGDGTRLSIL.

This sequence joins TRBV7-8 and TRBJ2-7. The CDR3 consists of 12 residues. CDR1 SGHVS and CDR2 FQNEAQ come from the germline V gene. The CDR3 region is CASSSASYEQYF.

The rearrangement joins TRBV7-9 to TRBJ1-1. CDR1 and CDR2 from the germline V gene are SEHNR and FQNEAQ (reference sequence). The CDR3 covers 15 residues. CDR3 region: CASSFIEGLNTEAFF.

The chain employs TRBV20-1 and TRBJ2-3; no DNA is available, so the TRBD1 call from TCRdb remains unchecked. CDR3 length: 14 amino acids. In germline, CDR1 is DFQATT, CDR2 SNEGSKA (reference sequence). This chain's CDR3 is CSAVLGQGENTQYF.

The chain has TRBV6-6 and TRBJ2-2. Germline CDR1 is MNHNY and CDR2 is SVGAGI (reference sequence). The CDR3 is made up of 15 amino acids. This chain's CDR3 is CASRRTTANTGELFF.

This chain links TRBV6-2 or TRBV6-3 with TRBJ2-7. Germline assignment: CDR1 MNHEY and CDR2 SVGEGT. This CDR3 has 11 amino acids. CDR3 residues: CASSYSWEQYF.

The chain uses TRBV4-3 and TRBJ2-3; TCRdb reports TRBD1, a call that lacks DNA to check it against. This CDR3 region has 16 residues. Per germline, CDR1 LGHNA and CDR2 YSLEER. CDR3 amino acids: CASSQDRGVGTDTQYF.

V gene TRBV24-1 combines with J gene TRBJ2-1. The V gene's germline CDR1 is KGHDR and CDR2 SFDVKD. The length of the CDR3 is 14 residues. CDR3 in amino acids: CATSDSSNYNEQFF.

This chain joins TRBV12-3 or TRBV12-4 and TRBJ2-3; checking the TCRdb D call of TRBD1 is not possible without DNA. CDR3 length: 16 amino acids. The CDR3 loop reads CASTTSWGLGGDTQYF.

CDR3 loop: CASSQDWVAGNNEQFF. The chain recombines TRBV4-3 with TRBJ2-1; without DNA, the TCRdb call of TRBD2 cannot be checked. There are 16 residues in the CDR3. Germline V gene lookup returns CDR1 LGHNA and CDR2 YSLEER.